This is a list of T cell receptor beta chains from one sample in a study of shared clonotypes between healthy human individuals. Using immunoSEQ multiplex PCR, the repertoire was profiled, and TCRdb retains in-frame clones only, with some absent. The data show hundreds of thousands of clones, 80% to 95% seen once. The material sequenced was naive CD8+ T cells sorted from blood. The source is a man aged 30 to 45 in good health. CDR3s include the opening cysteine and the closing phenylalanine or tryptophan. The order of the fields is V gene, D gene, clone size, J gene, CDR3 DNA, CDR3 protein. The D gene is left open where the match is weak. Clone size is given for some rows only: seen once, a few or many times, or a class if the clone is expanded.

>TRBV6-1|TRBD1|NA|TRBJ2-7
TGTGCCAGCAGTGAAACAGGGGGCTTCTCCTACGAGCAGTACTTC
CASSETGGFSYEQYF
>TRBV7-6|TRBD2|NA|TRBJ2-5
TGTGCCAGCAGCCCGGGACTACGGAAAGAGACCCAGTACTTC
CASSPGLRKETQYF
>TRBV7-2|NA|NA|TRBJ2-5
TGTGCCAGCAAACTTCACACACTGCAGCAAGAGACCCAGTACTTC
CASKLHTLQQETQYF
>TRBV7-9|TRBD2|NA|TRBJ2-3
TGTGCCAGCAGCTTAGTAGCGGGAGAGGGAGATACGCAGTATTTT
CASSLVAGEGDTQYF
>TRBV14|TRBD1|NA|TRBJ2-7
TGTGCCAGCAGCCAGCCGGGACAGCCTTACGAGCAGTACTTC
CASSQPGQPYEQYF
>TRBV28|TRBD1|NA|TRBJ2-4
TGTGCCAGCAGTTTCGACGGGACAGGGGGTATAGCCAAAAACATTCAGTACTTC
CASSFDGTGGIAKNIQYF
>TRBV4-1|NA|NA|TRBJ1-1
TGCGCCAGCAGCCAAGGGGGGCTACAGGGCACTGAAGCTTTCTTT
CASSQGGLQGTEAFF
>TRBV14|TRBD2|NA|TRBJ2-1
TGTGCCAGCAGCCCGCGGGAGGGCCTGGATGAGCAGTTCTTC
CASSPREGLDEQFF
>TRBV5-8|NA|NA|TRBJ1-5
TGTGCCAGCAGCTCGGCAGGTAATAGCAATCAGCCCCAGCATTTT
CASSSAGNSNQPQHF
>TRBV7-9|NA|NA|TRBJ1-2
TGTGCCAGCAGCGCCCAGCAGGGGAGGTATGGCTACACCTTC
CASSAQQGRYGYTF
>TRBV7-9|NA|NA|TRBJ1-2
TGTGCCAGCAGTCAACCGGGACAAAGGAACTATGGCTACACCTTC
CASSQPGQRNYGYTF
>TRBV4-1|TRBD1|NA|TRBJ2-7
TGCGCCAGCAGCCCGTATCCGGGACAGGGCTACGAGCAGTACTTC
CASSPYPGQGYEQYF
>TRBV27|NA|NA|TRBJ1-1
TGTGCCAGCAGTTTATCCAGGACGAACACTGAAGCTTTCTTT
CASSLSRTNTEAFF
>TRBV5-5|NA|NA|TRBJ1-2
TGTGCCAGCAGTCCTACAACTAACTATGGCTACACCTTC
CASSPTTNYGYTF
>TRBV28|TRBD2|NA|TRBJ2-7
TGTGCCAGCAGTTTAGCGGGAGTTGGCGAGCAGTACTTC
CASSLAGVGEQYF
>TRBV5-5|NA|NA|TRBJ2-1
TGTGCCAGCAGCTTGGTTAGGGGATCCTACAATGAGCAGTTCTTC
CASSLVRGSYNEQFF
>TRBV4-3|NA|NA|TRBJ2-2
TGCGCCAGCAGCCAAGTTCATCGGGGCAGGGCAAGGGACGGGGAGCTGTTTTTT
CASSQVHRGRARDGELFF
>TRBV2|NA|once|TRBJ2-5
TGTGCCAGCAGTGAAGTGGGCGGGCTCACCCAGTACTTC
CASSEVGGLTQYF
>TRBV7-9|NA|NA|TRBJ1-1
TGTGCCAGCAGCGCCCACAGGGTGGAGGAAACTGAAGCTTTCTTT
CASSAHRVEETEAFF
>TRBV7-6|TRBD2|once|TRBJ2-1
TGTGCCAGCAGCTTAAACCCGAGGCTAGCGGAGAAGTTCTTC
CASSLNPRLAEKFF
>TRBV4-1|NA|NA|TRBJ1-5
TGCGCCAGCAGCCAAAAATCGCATAATCAGCCCCAGCATTTT
CASSQKSHNQPQHF
>TRBV7-9|TRBD2|NA|TRBJ2-3
TGTGCCAGCAGCCCTAGACTAGCGGGTTACCTTAAGGATACGCAGTATTTT
CASSPRLAGYLKDTQYF
>TRBV6-1|NA|NA|TRBJ2-1
TGTGCCAGCAGTGCGGGCAGGGTGACGAATGAGCAGTTCTTC
CASSAGRVTNEQFF
>TRBV2|TRBD2|once|TRBJ2-7
TGTGCCAGCCTCCGACTAGCGGGCTCCTACGAGCAGTACTTC
CASLRLAGSYEQYF
>TRBV2|NA|NA|TRBJ2-1
TGTGCCAGCAGCCCCGGGTTCGATGAGCAGTTCTTC
CASSPGFDEQFF
>TRBV9|TRBD1|NA|TRBJ2-7
TGTGCCAGCAGCACACGGACAGGGGGCTCCTACGAGCAGTACTTC
CASSTRTGGSYEQYF
>TRBV16|NA|NA|TRBJ2-7
TGTGCCAGCAGCCAATTCCGGACCTACGAGCAGTACTTC
CASSQFRTYEQYF
>TRBV19|TRBD2|few|TRBJ2-3
TGTGCCAGTAGTAAGGGACTAGCGGGAAACACAGATACGCAGTATTTT
CASSKGLAGNTDTQYF
>TRBV27|NA|NA|TRBJ1-4
TGTGCCAGCAGTTTATCGTCCCCAGGCCGCCTTATGAGGAAACTGTTTTTT
CASSLSSPGRLMRKLFF
>TRBV5-1|NA|NA|TRBJ2-7
TGCGCCAGCAGCTTGTCCGGCAGGGTGGACGGGCAGTACTTC
CASSLSGRVDGQYF
>TRBV7-9|TRBD2|NA|TRBJ2-7
TGTGCCAGCAGCCCCCTGGGTGGCGGGAGCTCCTACGAGCAGTACTTC
CASSPLGGGSSYEQYF
>TRBV5-1|TRBD1|NA|TRBJ2-7
TGCGCCAGCAGCTTGGTCCCTGGACAGGCGAGAGAGCAGTACTTC
CASSLVPGQAREQYF
>TRBV7-9|NA|NA|TRBJ1-1
TGTGCCAGCAGCCCCTGGACTTCGAACACTGAAGCTTTCTTT
CASSPWTSNTEAFF
>TRBV5-4|TRBD2|NA|TRBJ2-1
TGTGCCAGCAGCTTGTGGCCTAGCGGGGGGAACAATGAGCAGTTCTTC
CASSLWPSGGNNEQFF
>TRBV28|TRBD1|NA|TRBJ1-3
TGTGCCAGCAGAGCCTCGGGACAGTCAAGGAACACCATATATTTT
CASRASGQSRNTIYF
>TRBV2|TRBD2|NA|TRBJ2-5
TGTGCCAGCAGTGAAGCGTCTAGCGGAACTGGGTCCCAGTACTTC
CASSEASSGTGSQYF